Presented here are 28 T cell receptor beta chains from one specimen sequenced in a study of cytomegalovirus exposure and HLA in healthy donors. PCR used 60 Vbeta primers and 13 Jbeta primers. Assay used: immunoSEQ multiplex PCR; TCRdb lists only in-frame clones, some missing. The repertoire holds 100,000 to 150,000 clones, with over 80% as singletons. The sample consisted of PBMCs. The origin of the receptors is a boy aged 5 to 17 in good health and CMV-seronegative.

The CDR3 sequence: CASSFVILDRASVLTF. The CDR3, as DNA: TGTGCCAGCAGCTTTGTCATATTGGACAGGGCCAGTGTCCTGACTTTC. The J gene is TRBJ2-6, the V gene TRBV7-8, with 8 nucleotides matching TRBD1. Germline values: CDR1 SGHVS, CDR2 FQNEAQ. V gave up 3 bases and J gave up 13 bases; unmatched junction bases: 14. The CDR3 has 16 amino acids.

The J gene is TRBJ2-2, the V gene TRBV4-1, with D tentatively TRBD2 (5 bases). The length of the CDR3 is 15 residues. CDR1 and CDR2 (germline): MGHRA, YSYEKL. V was clipped by 6 bases and J by 3 bases, with 14 bases between them. CDR3 residues: CASRKPGWDTGELFF. Written as DNA, the CDR3 is TGCGCCAGCAGGAAGCCGGGGTGGGACACCGGGGAGCTGTTTTTT.

The chain has TRBV11-3 and TRBJ2-5; 7 nucleotides line up with TRBD2. Losses at the gene ends were 5 bases for V and 1 base for J; bases not matched to a gene: 13. CDR3 length equals 17 residues. Germline assignment: CDR1 SGHNT and CDR2 YENEEA. The CDR3 region is CASSPRLASALQETQYF. The CDR3 nucleotides are TGTGCCAGCAGCCCTCGACTAGCCTCGGCCCTCCAAGAGACCCAGTACTTC.

The chain joins TRBV4-1 to TRBJ2-1, with 7 positions matching TRBD2. Trimming took 3 bases from V and 9 from J; bases not matched to a gene: 8. Looked up from germline, CDR1 is MGHRA and CDR2 is YSYEKL. This CDR3 has 14 residues. This CDR3 reads CASSHPLATGEQFF. The CDR3, as DNA: TGCGCCAGCAGCCATCCACTAGCGACGGGTGAGCAGTTCTTC.

The V and J genes are TRBV6-4 and TRBJ1-1, with 7 bases that match TRBD1. V was pared by 0 bases and J by 1 base, with 2 bases of the junction left unmatched. Per germline, CDR1 MRHNA and CDR2 SNTAGT. There are 15 residues in the CDR3. The CDR3: CASSDSRGRNTEAFF. The CDR3 region has the DNA TGTGCCAGCAGTGACTCGAGGGGGCGGAACACTGAAGCTTTCTTT.

This clone came up a few times. The chain couples TRBV19 to TRBJ2-3; no definite D call. CDR3 length equals 12 residues. V shed 5 bases and J shed 1 base, with 4 bases lying between them. Germline assignment: CDR1 LNHDA and CDR2 SQIVND (reference sequence). The CDR3 here is CASSPRTDTQYF. The CDR3 DNA reads as TGTGCCAGTAGTCCTCGCACAGATACGCAGTATTTT. Full variable domain (missing parts from reference TRBV19 and TRBJ2-3): DGGITQSPKYLFRKEGQNVTLSCEQNLNHDAMYWYRQDPGQGLRLIYYSQIVNDFQKGDIAEGYSVSREKKESFPLTVTSAQKNPTAFYLCASSPRTDTQYFGPGTRLTVL.

The rearrangement uses TRBV5-6 and TRBJ2-7; D gene uncertain. Germline CDR1 and CDR2: SGHDT and YYEEEE. CDR3 length: 11 amino acids. Deletions cut 1 base from V and 4 bases from J, with 3 bases between. The CDR3 here is CASSLYYEQYF. DNA of the CDR3: TGTGCCAGCAGCTTGTATTACGAGCAGTACTTC. The full variable domain, rest sourced from reference TRBV5-6 and TRBJ2-7, is DAGVTQSPTHLIKTRGQQVTLRCSPKSGHDTVSWYQQALGQGPQFIFQYYEEEERQRGNFPDRFSGHQFPNYSSELNVNALLLGDSALYLCASSLYYEQYFGPGTRLTVT.

The chain recombines TRBV9 with TRBJ2-1; unclear D gene. CDR1 is SGDLS, CDR2 YYNGEE, per germline. V lost 1 base and J 7 bases, leaving 9 bases between the germline ends. The CDR3 covers 13 residues. In DNA, the CDR3 is TGTGCCAGCAGCGTATCCCGCCTAAATGAGCAGTTCTTC. It is translated as CASSVSRLNEQFF.

The J gene is TRBJ1-1, the V gene TRBV7-2; 9 bases match TRBD1. CDR1 SGHTA and CDR2 FQGNSA come from the germline V gene. J gave up 3 bases and V 1 base, and 3 bases lay outside the gene matches. This CDR3 comprises 15 residues. The CDR3 reads CASSLGQGVHTEAFF. DNA for the CDR3: TGTGCCAGCAGCTTAGGACAGGGGGTCCACACTGAAGCTTTCTTT.

This chain uses TRBV6-4 with TRBJ2-7; 7 nucleotides match TRBD2. The V segment lost 7 bases and the J segment 7 bases; nucleotides outside the gene matches: 7. This CDR3 region has 12 residues. The germline V gene has CDR1 MRHNA and CDR2 SNTAGT. Written as DNA, the CDR3 is TGTGCCAGCATGGGGGGGAACGGGGAGCAGTACTTC. Translation: CASMGGNGEQYF.

V gene TRBV6-6 combines with J gene TRBJ2-5, with TRBD2 identical over 7 bases. Germline CDR1 is MNHNY and CDR2 is SVGAGI (reference sequence). V was pared by 6 bases and J by 2 bases, with 12 bases of the junction left unmatched. The CDR3 loop spans 16 amino acids. This chain's CDR3 is CASRGEGLVEQETQYF. The CDR3 DNA follows: TGTGCCAGCAGGGGGGAGGGCCTGGTGGAGCAAGAGACCCAGTACTTC.

The chain joins TRBV7-8 to TRBJ2-5; D might be TRBD2 (6 bases). Germline V gene sequence: CDR1 SGHVS, CDR2 FQNEAQ. The CDR3 is 14 residues long. V was clipped by 5 bases and J by 4 bases, with 14 bases between them. The CDR3 coding sequence is TGTGCCAGCAGCGACAGCGGGTGGCGAGAGACCCAGTACTTC. This gives the protein CASSDSGWRETQYF.

A single count supports this clone. The chain links TRBV4-1 to TRBJ2-1; 9 bases agree with TRBD2. The germline gives CDR1 MGHRA, CDR2 YSYEKL. This CDR3 has 16 amino acids. The V gene end was trimmed by 6 bases and the J gene end by 0 bases; junction bases not matched to a gene: 6. The CDR3 sequence: CASRNLAGASYNEQFF. The CDR3 bases are TGCGCCAGCAGAAATTTAGCGGGAGCCTCCTACAATGAGCAGTTCTTC.

This clone came up once. V gene TRBV29-1 combines with J gene TRBJ2-3; D gene unclear. This CDR3 is 14 amino acids long. Germline V gives CDR1 SQVTM, CDR2 ANQGSEA. Trimming stripped 1 base from V and 1 base from J, with 9 bases between. The CDR3 DNA reads TGCAGCGTTGAAGGGCAGTTCGGCACAGATACGCAGTATTTT. Amino acids: CSVEGQFGTDTQYF.

This chain links TRBV4-3 with TRBJ1-2; D gene uncertain. Germline V gene lookup returns CDR1 LGHNA and CDR2 YSLEER. The CDR3 extends over 14 amino acids. V was shortened by 0 bases and J by 2 bases, with 7 bases between the two germline ends. Written as DNA, the CDR3 is TGCGCCAGCAGCCAAGATTTCGTGAACTATGGCTACACCTTC. Residues: CASSQDFVNYGYTF.

The table lists this clone with a count of one. This chain links TRBV7-9 with TRBJ2-1, with 14 bases lining up with TRBD2. The germline CDR1 and CDR2 sequences are SEHNR and FQNEAQ (reference sequence). Trimming cost V 1 base and J 5 bases; bases outside gene matches: 4. The CDR3 sequence is 17 residues long. The chain's CDR3 is CASSLDGGLAGDNEQFF. The CDR3 DNA sequence: TGTGCCAGCAGCTTAGATGGGGGACTAGCGGGGGACAATGAGCAGTTCTTC.

CDR3 sequence: CASSGIAGVKEQFF. For the CDR3, the DNA is TGTGCCAGCAGCGGTATAGCGGGAGTCAAAGAGCAGTTCTTC. V is TRBV4-2 and J is TRBJ2-1, with 9 bases lining up with TRBD2. In germline, CDR1 is LGHNA, CDR2 YNFKEQ. V dropped 5 bases and J dropped 10; count of bases not matched to a gene: 9. This CDR3 contains 14 residues.

The chain couples TRBV23-1 to TRBJ2-7, with 16 bases aligning to TRBD2. TRBV23-1 falls under the ORF class, with uncertain function. CDR3 length equals 20 residues. The V segment lost 6 bases and the J segment 0 bases; nucleotides outside the gene matches: 14. CDR3 in amino acids: CASSLGGTSGRAPSSYEQYF. DNA for the CDR3: TGCGCCAGCAGCCTGGGGGGGACTAGCGGGAGGGCCCCAAGCTCCTACGAGCAGTACTTC.

V and J are TRBV5-4 and TRBJ2-5; 9 bases are shared with TRBD1. In germline, CDR1 is SGHNT, CDR2 YYREEE (reference sequence). The CDR3 runs 14 residues. With V trimmed by 7 bases and J by 1 base, 5 bases remained unmatched. CDR3 sequence: CASRRTGAQETQYF. The CDR3 nucleotides read TGTGCCAGCCGACGGACAGGGGCCCAAGAGACCCAGTACTTC.

The J gene is TRBJ2-5, the V gene TRBV14; D ambiguous. The V end was cut by 2 bases, the J end by 4 bases, with 17 bases between. There are 16 residues in the CDR3. Germline-derived CDR1 and CDR2 are SGHDN and FVKESK. DNA for the CDR3: TGTGCCAGCAGCCAAAGCTTTGCTTATGATACAGAGACCCAGTACTTC. It yields the protein CASSQSFAYDTETQYF. Complete variable domain (other parts from reference TRBV14 and TRBJ2-5): EAGVTQFPSHSVIEKGQTVTLRCDPISGHDNLYWYRRVMGKEIKFLLHFVKESKQDESGMPNNRFLAERTGGTYSTLKVQPAELEDSGVYFCASSQSFAYDTETQYFGPGTRLLVL.

Written as DNA, the CDR3 is TGTGCCAGCATCCCGACACCAAACACCGGGGAGCTGTTTTTT. It yields the protein CASIPTPNTGELFF. This sequence joins TRBV6-5 and TRBJ2-2; no reliable D call. Trimming removed 7 bases at V and 2 bases at J, with 11 bases between. Germline CDR1 is MNHEY and CDR2 is SVGAGI. CDR3 length: 14 residues.

J is TRBJ2-3 and V is TRBV4-1; a possible D gene is TRBD2 (6 bases). Germline lookup yields CDR1 MGHRA and CDR2 YSYEKL. V lost 4 bases to trimming and J lost 4 bases, with 9 bases between them. CDR3 length: 13 amino acids. The chain's CDR3 is CASSPGDPDTQYF. CDR3 bases: TGCGCCAGCAGCCCGGGAGATCCAGATACGCAGTATTTT.

The rearrangement links TRBV28 to TRBJ2-1, with TRBD2 identical over 7 bases. J gave up 9 bases and V 9 bases, and 11 bases lay outside the gene matches. Germline V CDR1 and CDR2: MDHEN, SYDVKM. This CDR3 contains 13 residues. DNA for the CDR3: TGTGCCAGTAGGGCGGGAGCCCCGGGTGAGCAGTTCTTC. Its translation is CASRAGAPGEQFF.

The rearrangement joins TRBV18 to TRBJ1-3, with a tentative D call TRBD1 (6 bases). This CDR3 region has 16 residues. The germline V gene encodes CDR1 KGHSH and CDR2 LQKENI. V gave up 3 bases and J gave up 2 bases, with 14 bases separating them. The CDR3 DNA reads as TGTGCCAGCTCACCGACACAGGGTCCCACTGGAAACACCATATATTTT. Translated, it gives CASSPTQGPTGNTIYF. Based on the CDR3 plus reference TRBV18 and TRBJ1-3, the full variable domain is NAGVMQNPRHLVRRRGQEARLRCSPMKGHSHVYWYRQLPEEGLKFMVYLQKENIIDESGMPKERFSAEFPKEGPSILRIQQVVRGDSAAYFCASSPTQGPTGNTIYFGEGSWLTVV.

This clone has just one count. V usage is TRBV5-1 and J usage is TRBJ2-1; weak D call: TRBD2 (6 bases). V shed 0 bases and J shed 3 bases, with 10 bases lying between them. The V gene's germline CDR1 is SGHRS and CDR2 YFSETQ. The CDR3 totals 15 residues. The CDR3 loop reads CASSLATRIYNEQFF. CDR3 DNA sequence: TGCGCCAGCAGCTTGGCGACTAGGATCTACAATGAGCAGTTCTTC.

The chain links TRBV30 to TRBJ2-1, with 8 nucleotides matching TRBD2. This CDR3 is built from 13 residues. CDR1 GTSNPN and CDR2 SVGIG come from the germline V gene (reference sequence). Unmatched junction bases numbered 2, after V lost 6 bases and J lost 1 base. In DNA, the CDR3 is TGTGCCTGCCGACTAGCGTCCTACAATGAGCAGTTCTTC. It codes for CACRLASYNEQFF.

This clone showed up just a few times. The chain employs TRBV5-4 and TRBJ1-4; possible D gene TRBD1, 5 bases. Trimming cost V 4 bases and J 1 base, with 11 bases left between them. The CDR3 is 15 residues long. Germline CDR1 is SGHNT and CDR2 is YYREEE (reference sequence). CDR3 DNA sequence: TGTGCCAGCAGCCCGACGGGGGGAACTAATGAAAAACTGTTTTTT. It translates to CASSPTGGTNEKLFF. The whole variable domain, filled in from reference TRBV5-4 and TRBJ1-4, reads ETGVTQSPTHLIKTRGQQVTLRCSSQSGHNTVSWYQQALGQGPQFIFQYYREEENGRGNFPPRFSGLQFPNYSSELNVNALELDDSALYLCASSPTGGTNEKLFFGSGTQLSVL.

This chain joins TRBV9 and TRBJ2-1; 11 nucleotides align to TRBD2. The length of the CDR3 is 17 residues. V shed 3 bases, J shed 6 bases, and the junction held 11 bases outside the gene matches. The V gene's germline CDR1 is SGDLS and CDR2 YYNGEE. The CDR3 protein is CASSGTSGSPLFNEQFF. The CDR3 DNA is TGTGCCAGCAGCGGAACTAGCGGGAGCCCATTGTTCAATGAGCAGTTCTTC.